This TCR beta chain was recorded in a study of blood T cell repertoires in COVID-19. Overall study context: Acute-phase and convalescent COVID-19 samples originated in the United States, Italy and Spain.

The protocol was immunoSEQ multiplex PCR, while the TCRdb copy is restricted to in-frame clones and leaves out a portion. The profile shows roughly 50,000 clones, over 80% of them singletons. Germline values: CDR1 LGHDT, CDR2 YNNKEL (reference sequence). The CDR3 extends over 13 amino acids. V was clipped by 4 bases and J by 4 bases, with 9 bases between them. The receptor was isolated from a man aged 50-59 years with acute or convalescent COVID-19. Material: peripheral blood. This sequence joins TRBV3-1 (or the pseudogene TRBV3-2) and TRBJ2-3, with D possibly being TRBD2 (5 bases). This CDR3 is CASSPLGADTQYF. DNA of the CDR3: TGTGCCAGCAGCCCCCTGGGAGCAGATACGCAGTATTTT.